This T cell receptor beta chain was sequenced during a study of early T cells in non-severe SARS-CoV-2 infection. Study conclusions and caveats: VDJdb matching, biased toward anti-spike CD8 responses, missed private and CD4 specificities.

This clonotype was detected a few times. Its specificity is not known. The CDR3 runs 15 residues. Germline V gives CDR1 SGHTA, CDR2 FQGNSA. Trimming pared 3 bases from V and 1 base from J, leaving 11 bases between. In the library, individual cDNA molecules carried attached unique molecular identifiers. TCRdb processed the 5' RACE reads anew with MiXCR; each CDR3 protein has one entry. The sample consists of tens of thousands of distinct CDR3 sequences, roughly 12% of them appearing once. The sequence came from an adult who was a healthcare worker with PCR-confirmed SARS-CoV-2 infection or an uninfected control (not recorded which). The material was whole blood, obtained at baseline. The rearrangement joins TRBV7-2 to TRBJ2-3, with no clear D. CDR3 nucleotide sequence: TGTGCCAGCAGCTTCTTTGAGGCAGGCACAGATACGCAGTATTTT. It is translated as CASSFFEAGTDTQYF.